This T cell receptor (beta chain) derives from a study of shared clonotypes between healthy human individuals. Study conclusions and caveats: Generation of non-shared clonotypes was less probable than generation of clonotypes shared by all four donors.

Some clones are missing from TCRdb's copy, which holds only in-frame ones; the method was immunoSEQ multiplex PCR. The table shows roughly 2 million clones, with roughly 96% occurring only once. A remark on this clone: What it binds is unknown.

The CDR3 loop spans 15 amino acids. The germline V gene encodes CDR1 MNHNS and CDR2 SASEGT. V was pared by 7 bases and J by 0 bases, with 6 bases of the junction left unmatched. The TCR sequence derives from a man younger than 35 in good health. The J gene is TRBJ1-5, the V gene TRBV6-1, with 7 bases matching TRBD1. The sequenced material came from naive CD4+ T cells sorted from blood. Subset specified: CD45RA+ positively selected. The CDR3, as DNA: TGTGCCAGCACTCAACAGGGGCTTAGCAATCAGCCCCAGCATTTT. Translation gives CASTQQGLSNQPQHF.